This entry concerns a single T cell receptor (beta chain). This specimen belongs to a study of T cells in Graves' hyperthyroidism and ophthalmopathy. The germline gives CDR1 SEHNR, CDR2 FQNEAQ (reference sequence). V lost 4 bases to trimming and J lost 7 bases, with 17 bases between them. There are 15 residues in the CDR3. The TCR beta CDR3 regions underwent amplification using RNA transcripts as the source. A first-round RT-PCR of the TCR CDR3 used the HTBI primer set. TCRdb reanalysed the multiplex PCR reads using MiXCR and keeps one entry per CDR3 protein. The data contain 330,000 or so distinct CDR3 sequences, roughly 19% of them seen just once; the ten biggest clones take up about 40%. Criteria for exclusion of patients were uncontrolled infection, other autoimmune disease, pregnancy or lactation.

Source material: blood. The gene calls are TRBV7-9 and TRBJ1-5; D is undetermined. The origin of this receptor is a man aged 45-65 years with Graves' ophthalmopathy. This chain's CDR3 is CASSSELALGQPQHF. The CDR3, as DNA: TGTGCCAGCAGCTCGGAATTGGCCCTCGGGCAGCCCCAGCATTTT.